These 18 T cell receptor beta chains originate from one sample sequenced in a study of tumor-infiltrating lymphocytes in primary liver carcinoma. The authors took blood RNA from unsorted whole blood and also extracted germline DNA. cDNA specific to TCR beta was made from about 550 ng of total RNA, with a constant-region primer employed for priming. Employing slightly modified ARM-PCR, three nested multiplex PCR rounds were run, and these gave rise to the TCR beta libraries. The two initial PCR rounds, around 10 cycles each, used TRBV1-TRBV30 forward and C-beta reverse primers. One entry per CDR3 protein results from TCRdb running MiXCR on the multiplex PCR reads. The sample consists of 310,000 or so distinct CDR3 sequences, roughly two thirds of them appearing once. The sequenced sample consisted of peripheral blood. These TCRs come from a man aged 35 to 55 with primary liver carcinoma and hepatitis B virus infection.

Comments on this clonotype: A much larger clone lies a single base off, so this may be a read error. The chain has TRBV12-5 and TRBJ1-2; D is perhaps TRBD1 (6 bases). The CDR3 consists of 15 residues. Germline values: CDR1 LGHNT, CDR2 FRNRAP. This CDR3 is CASGLVRGRHYRYTF. In DNA form, the CDR3 reads TGTGCTAGTGGTTTGGTACGGGGGCGCCACTATCGCTACACCTTC. Based on the CDR3 plus reference TRBV12-5 and TRBJ1-2, the full variable domain is DARVTQTPRHKVTEMGQEVTMRCQPILGHNTVFWYRQTMMQGLELLAYFRNRAPLDDSGMPKDRFSAEMPDATLATLKIQPSEPRDSAVYFCASGLVRGRHYRYTFGSGTRLTVV.

In this sample, this clonotype turned up a few times. The gene calls are TRBV10-3 and TRBJ2-5, with D uncertain. From germline, CDR1 is ENHRY and CDR2 SYGVKD. Between the trimmed V and J ends, which lost 4 bases and 0 bases, there was a span of 9 bases. The CDR3 is made up of 14 amino acids. CDR3 DNA: TGTGCCATCAGTGGGACCCCTGACCAAGAGACCCAGTACTTC. It is translated as CAISGTPDQETQYF.

On this clonotype: Since a much larger clone is just one base distant, this may be a read error. This rearrangement joins TRBV4-3 to TRBJ1-1, with D hard to call. The CDR3 runs 14 residues. The V gene's germline CDR1 is LGHNA and CDR2 YSLEER. CDR3 loop: CTSSQSHIHAEAFF. For the CDR3, the DNA is TGCACCAGCAGCCAATCACATATTCACGCTGAAGCTTTCTTT.

This clonotype was seen ten or more times. The chain is built from TRBV7-8 and TRBJ1-1, with a possible D match to TRBD1 (5 bases). The CDR3 spans 14 residues. Germline loops: CDR1 SGHVS, CDR2 FQNEAQ. Trimming removed 1 base at V and 1 base at J, with 7 bases between. The CDR3 protein is CASSLVGGNTEAFF. The DNA of the CDR3 is TGTGCCAGCAGCTTAGTTGGGGGGAACACTGAAGCTTTCTTT.

Remarks on this clonotype: The junction departs from the called germline gene at one end, perhaps through a read error. This chain connects TRBV11-2 to TRBJ2-7; D is undetermined. Germline V lookup: CDR1 SGHAT, CDR2 FQNNGV. This CDR3 is built from 14 residues. The CDR3 loop is CASSLNNPSYKQYF. As DNA, the CDR3 is TGTGCCAGCAGCTTAAACAACCCCTCCTACAAGCAGTACTTC.

Points on this clonotype: This could be a read error, since a much larger clone is one nucleotide away. The chain carries TRBV4-1 and TRBJ2-7, with 12 bases identical to TRBD1. The CDR3 has 15 amino acids. Germline V gene data show CDR1 as MGHRA and CDR2 as YSYEKL. The CDR3 sequence is CASSLPGQGAYVQYF. In DNA, the CDR3 is TGCGCCAGCAGTCTACCGGGACAGGGGGCCTACGTGCAGTACTTC.

Only one count was recorded for this clonotype. A much larger clone sits a single nucleotide away, making a read error possible. V and J are TRBV10-3 and TRBJ2-1; possibly TRBD2 for D (5 bases). V lost 2 bases to trimming and J lost 7 bases, with 15 bases between them. CDR3 length: 15 amino acids. Germline CDR1 and CDR2: ENHRY and SYGVKD. CDR3 in amino acids: CAISEARGSWNEQFF. Written as DNA, the CDR3 is TGTGCCATCAGTGAGGCTAGAGGGAGCTGGAATGAGCAGTTCTTC.

The gene calls are TRBV10-3 and TRBJ2-3, with D perhaps being TRBD1 or TRBD2 (5 bases each). Germline values: CDR1 ENHRY, CDR2 SYGVKD. The CDR3 totals 15 residues. The V gene lost 2 bases and the J gene lost 0 bases, with 9 bases spanning the gap. The CDR3 DNA reads TGTGCCATCAGTGAGGTCGGGACCAGCACAGATACGCAGTATTTT. Its translation: CAISEVGTSTDTQYF.

Details on this clonotype: A clone one base away is much larger, so this may be a read error. The chain combines TRBV6-5 with TRBJ2-7; 7 nucleotides align to TRBD1. Trimming at V came to 7 bases and at J to 3 bases, leaving 12 bases not matched to a gene. The CDR3 length is 15 residues. Germline V gene data show CDR1 as MNHEY and CDR2 as SVGAGI. The CDR3 DNA sequence: TGTGCCAGCAACTGGGACAGCTTAACCCGCTACGAGCAGTACTTC. Translated: CASNWDSLTRYEQYF.

In this sample, this clonotype turned up a few times. A junction end diverges from the germline sequence, so it may reflect a read error. The V and J genes are TRBV11-2 and TRBJ2-7, with D tentatively TRBD1 or TRBD2 (6 bases each). In germline, CDR1 is SGHAT, CDR2 FQNNGV. This CDR3 has 14 residues. In DNA, the CDR3 is TGTGCCAGCAGCCGAGGAGGGACACCCTACGGGCAGTACTTC. It encodes CASSRGGTPYGQYF.

Note on this clonotype: Just one base apart from a much larger clone, this may be a read error. The chain recombines TRBV29-1 with TRBJ1-3; 7 nucleotides line up with TRBD1. The V segment lost 4 bases and the J segment 2 bases; nucleotides outside the gene matches: 5. This CDR3 comprises 14 residues. The germline CDR1 and CDR2 sequences are SQVTM and ANQGSEA. CDR3 region: CSVAPGGPGNTIYF. The CDR3 nucleotides are TGCAGCGTTGCCCCAGGGGGGCCTGGAAACACCATATATTTT.

This clonotype was observed at least ten times. V gene TRBV6-5 combines with J gene TRBJ1-1, with TRBD1 matching over 9 bases. V gave up 9 bases and J gave up 5 bases; unmatched junction bases: 7. Germline V gene lookup returns CDR1 MNHEY and CDR2 SVGAGI. The CDR3 is made up of 13 amino acids. CDR3 residues: CASTMGQGTEAFF. Written as DNA, the CDR3 is TGTGCCAGTACGATGGGACAGGGAACTGAAGCTTTCTTT.

This sequence joins TRBV28 and TRBJ2-7, with D perhaps being TRBD1 or TRBD2 (6 bases each). Germline values: CDR1 MDHEN, CDR2 SYDVKM. The CDR3 has 14 residues. Trimming stripped 2 bases from V and 2 bases from J, with 10 bases between. CDR3: CASSLVRGPYEQYV. CDR3 DNA sequence: TGTGCCAGCAGTTTAGTTCGGGGGCCCTACGAGCAGTACGTC.

On this clonotype: A single base separates this from a much larger clone, so it may be a read error. The rearrangement joins TRBV6-2 or TRBV6-3 to TRBJ1-4; 7 nucleotides match TRBD1. Germline lookup yields CDR1 MNHEY and CDR2 SVGEGT. V was pared by 4 bases and J by 6 bases, with 11 bases of the junction left unmatched. This CDR3 spans 16 amino acids. The CDR3 region is CASSSRTGMGYEKLFF. Written as DNA, the CDR3 is TGTGCCAGCAGTTCCCGGACAGGCATGGGCTATGAAAAACTGTTTTTT.

Of note for this clonotype: It may be a read error: a sequence one base away is much more abundant. As the CDR3 is not closed by the conserved phenylalanine or tryptophan, this likely results from a read error. The genes are TRBV30 and TRBJ2-7; 7 bases are a match to TRBD1. V was clipped by 7 bases and J by 4 bases; unmatched bases: 13. The CDR3 loop spans 14 amino acids. Germline CDR1 reads GTSNPN; CDR2 reads SVGIG (reference sequence). The CDR3 DNA follows: TGTGCCTTACACTCCGGGACAGAAGGGTACGAGCAGTACTTA. Amino acid sequence: CALHSGTEGYEQYL.

This rearrangement joins TRBV29-1 to TRBJ2-7, with 10 bases that match TRBD1. V lost 6 bases and J lost 5; bases outside the gene matches: 7. The length of the CDR3 is 13 residues. The V gene's germline CDR1 is SQVTM and CDR2 ANQGSEA. As DNA, the CDR3 is TGCAGCGTGCCGGGACAGGGGACTGACGAGCAGTACTTC. This sequence encodes CSVPGQGTDEQYF.

As to this clonotype: A much larger clonotype is one base distant, so this may be a read error. The chain has TRBV6-2 or TRBV6-3 and TRBJ2-5; D ambiguous. CDR1 and CDR2 (germline): MNHEY, SVGEGT. Trimming took 2 bases from V and 3 from J, leaving 7 bases between them. The CDR3 contains 13 residues. The CDR3 sequence is CASSYRVEETQYF. CDR3 DNA: TGTGCCAGCAGTTACAGGGTCGAAGAGACCCAGTACTTC.

In the case of this clonotype: This may be a read error, as it is one base from a much larger clone. The chain links TRBV6-6 to TRBJ1-6; 7 bases agree with TRBD1. Germline assignment: CDR1 MNHNY and CDR2 SVGAGI (reference sequence). CDR3 length equals 14 residues. DNA of the CDR3: TGTGCCAGCAGTTTGGACAGGAGTAATTCATCCCTCCACTTT. It translates to CASSLDRSNSSLHF.